This entry is about one TCR beta chain. Its antigen is unknown. It has no much larger one-base neighbor in the sample; base qualities were not kept. Other DNA sequences in this specimen translate into the identical CDR3. This sample's time point label indicates: about 28 days (+/-7) after the second vaccine dose. AZD1222 recipients given second doses at about 4 weeks or at about 12 weeks were pooled, since spike-specific TCR depth and breadth were not found to differ between the two schedules. Samples from vaccinated people were obtained from the UK trials COV001 and COV002, which included a single-blind randomized controlled phase 2/3 trial of AZD1222 (ChAdOx1 nCoV-19) in healthy adults. For TCRbeta chain sequencing, PBMC samples from trial participants were taken at day 0 and at day 28 after the second dose. This sample is part of a study of T cell responses to AZD1222 COVID-19 vaccine (dated by TCRdb to about 2021). About the study as a whole: A total of 230 to 250 trial participants underwent TCR sequencing, of whom under 220 had received two doses of AZD1222 and 26 had received two doses of the MenACWY control vaccine. Enrollment into the trials was organized by age into subgroups of 18-55, 56-69 and 70-plus years, and those subgroups contained approximately 160, 26 and 62 TCR-sequenced participants, respectively.

Points the paper makes about the study in general: Vaccine-associated CD4 TCRs spanned the whole spike protein, with dominant responses in regions 160-218 and 743-854. Participants were mostly white British, with more females than males. The authors suggested clonal diversity may have been underestimated. No day 14 peak-response samples were available, so repertoires were characterized only after the peak T cell response. Reportedly, almost half of the unique spike-specific TCRs recognized epitopes lying outside the regions that are mutated in the B.1.351 and B.1.1.7 variants. Conclusions about previously exposed vaccinees were limited because only 6 or 7 AZD1222 recipients were SARS-CoV-2 seropositive at baseline. After two AZD1222 doses, spike-specific TCR breadth and depth were significantly higher than at day 0 and than in MenACWY recipients. In the small 56-69-year group, the increase in depth fell short of significance, most likely because of low power.

The CDR3 regions of human TCRbeta chains were analyzed by immunosequencing. The study's processing was this. TCRs in the repertoires were compared against a reference library of SARS-CoV-2-specific TCRs that had been generated with the MIRA antigen-specificity platform. Breadth was defined as the fraction of unique TCRs that were SARS-CoV-2-associated. Depth was defined as the fraction of total T cells that were SARS-CoV-2-associated. Using the MIRA data, each spike-specific TCR was assigned both to the spike region to which the TCR was reactive and to a CD4 or CD8 class. Log10-transformed breadth and depth values were compared by one-way ANOVA with Sidak's multiple comparisons tests. The table comes from immuneACCESS by way of TCRdb, which keeps in-frame sequences with V and J called. Part of the clones is missing from these tables; in studies checked, under half for an unresolved V gene and the rest for unknown reasons. For V, J and clone size, that table is used; D and trimming come from the DNA. Across this sample there are 90,000 to 120,000 clones, with roughly 85% seen only once. Jointly, the top ten make up about 5% of the sample.

The TCR originated in an adult who received the AZD1222 COVID-19 vaccine. This material consisted of peripheral blood, taken 28 days after the second AZD1222 dose.

CDR3 protein: CASSPPGGTEAFF. At the DNA level, the sequence is TGTGCCAGCAGCCCCCCGGGGGGTACTGAAGCTTTCTTT. The chain is assembled from TRBV7-9 and TRBJ1-1; the D gene is possibly TRBD1, with 5 bases matching. Reading the germline V gene (reference sequence) gives CDR1 SEHNR and CDR2 FQNEAQ. V is clipped by 5 bases and J by 5 bases, and the sequence between their germline boundaries is 12 bases long. The CDR3, from cysteine to phenylalanine, totals 13 residues. Of all the DNA, just the CDR3 is kept, 39 bases in frame from base 1.